This T cell receptor (beta chain) was sequenced for a study of T cell responses to AZD1222 COVID-19 vaccine. Study-wide points: Spike-specific TCR depth and breadth grew after two AZD1222 doses.

Profiling relied on immunoSEQ multiplex PCR, and the TCRdb table lists in-frame clones only, not all of them. The sample yields 90,000 to 110,000 clones, about nine tenths seen once. This CDR3 region has 13 residues. Looked up from germline, CDR1 is LGHNT and CDR2 is FRNRAP. The V end lost 7 bases, the J end lost 4 bases, and 11 bases lay between the germline ends. Regarding this clone: What it recognizes is unknown.

The chain couples TRBV12-5 to TRBJ2-1; weak D call: TRBD1 (5 bases). Here the sequenced sample was peripheral blood, taken on day 0 of AZD1222 vaccination. The source of this sequence is an adult in good health. The chain's CDR3 is CASAPGQYNEQFF. DNA of the CDR3: TGTGCTAGTGCCCCCGGACAATACAATGAGCAGTTCTTC. Complete variable domain (other parts from reference TRBV12-5 and TRBJ2-1): DARVTQTPRHKVTEMGQEVTMRCQPILGHNTVFWYRQTMMQGLELLAYFRNRAPLDDSGMPKDRFSAEMPDATLATLKIQPSEPRDSAVYFCASAPGQYNEQFFGPGTRLTVL.